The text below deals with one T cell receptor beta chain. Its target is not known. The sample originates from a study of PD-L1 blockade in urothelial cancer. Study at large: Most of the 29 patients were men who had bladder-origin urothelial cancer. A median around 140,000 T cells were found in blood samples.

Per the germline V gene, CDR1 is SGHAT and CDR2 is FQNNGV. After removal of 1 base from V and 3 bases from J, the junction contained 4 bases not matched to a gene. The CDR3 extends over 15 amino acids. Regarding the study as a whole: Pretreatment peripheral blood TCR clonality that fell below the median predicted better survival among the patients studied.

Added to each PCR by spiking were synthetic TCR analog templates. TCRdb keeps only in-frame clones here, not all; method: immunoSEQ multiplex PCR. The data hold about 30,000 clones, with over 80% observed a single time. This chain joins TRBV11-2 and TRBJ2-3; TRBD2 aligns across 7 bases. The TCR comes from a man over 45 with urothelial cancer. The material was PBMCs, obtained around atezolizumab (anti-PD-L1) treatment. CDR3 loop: CASSLVVGGTDTQYF. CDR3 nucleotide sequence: TGTGCCAGCAGCTTAGTGGTGGGGGGGACAGATACGCAGTATTTT.